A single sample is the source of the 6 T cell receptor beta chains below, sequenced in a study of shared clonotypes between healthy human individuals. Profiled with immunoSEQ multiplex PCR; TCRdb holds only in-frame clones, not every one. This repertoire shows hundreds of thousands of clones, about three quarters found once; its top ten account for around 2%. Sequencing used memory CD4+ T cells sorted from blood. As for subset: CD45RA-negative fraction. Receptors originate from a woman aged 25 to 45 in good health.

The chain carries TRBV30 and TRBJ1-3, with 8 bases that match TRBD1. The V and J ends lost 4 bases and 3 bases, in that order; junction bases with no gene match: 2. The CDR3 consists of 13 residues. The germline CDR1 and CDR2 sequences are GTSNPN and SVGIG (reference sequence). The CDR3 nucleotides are TGTGCCTGGACCAGGGGGCTTGGAAACACCATATATTTT. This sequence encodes CAWTRGLGNTIYF.

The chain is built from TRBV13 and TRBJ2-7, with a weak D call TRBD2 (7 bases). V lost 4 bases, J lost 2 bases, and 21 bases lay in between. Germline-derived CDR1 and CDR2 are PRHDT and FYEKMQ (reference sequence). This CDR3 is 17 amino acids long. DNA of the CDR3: TGTGCCAGCAGCTCTGGGGGGCGGCTAGCGGACACCTACGAGCAGTACTTC. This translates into CASSSGGRLADTYEQYF.

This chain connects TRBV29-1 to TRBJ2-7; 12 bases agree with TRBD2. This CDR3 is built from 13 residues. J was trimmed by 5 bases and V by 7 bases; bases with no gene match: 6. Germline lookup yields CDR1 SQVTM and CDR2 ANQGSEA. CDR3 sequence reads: CSGTSGTPNEQYF. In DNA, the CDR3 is TGCAGCGGGACTAGCGGGACCCCTAACGAGCAGTACTTC.

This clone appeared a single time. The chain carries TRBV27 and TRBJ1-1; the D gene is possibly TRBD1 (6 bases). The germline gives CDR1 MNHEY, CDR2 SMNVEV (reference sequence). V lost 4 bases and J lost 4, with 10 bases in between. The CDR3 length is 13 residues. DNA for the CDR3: TGTGCCAGCAGTTATAACAGGGTCACTGAAGCTTTCTTT. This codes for CASSYNRVTEAFF.

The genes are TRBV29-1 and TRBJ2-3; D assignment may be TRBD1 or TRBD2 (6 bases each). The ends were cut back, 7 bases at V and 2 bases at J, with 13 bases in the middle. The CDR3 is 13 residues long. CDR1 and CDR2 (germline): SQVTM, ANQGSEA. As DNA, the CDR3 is TGCAGCGCCGGAGGGGGAAACACAGATACGCAGTATTTT. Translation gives CSAGGGNTDTQYF.

The CDR3 sequence is CASSEGLYTGELFF. The DNA of the CDR3 is TGTGCCAGCAGTGAAGGACTTTACACCGGGGAGCTGTTTTTT. The chain is built from TRBV2 and TRBJ2-2; D not certain. The V end was cut by 1 base, the J end by 3 bases, with 6 bases between. Germline values: CDR1 SNHLY, CDR2 FYNNEI. The CDR3 has 14 residues. Full variable domain (missing parts from reference TRBV2 and TRBJ2-2): EPEVTQTPSHQVTQMGQEVILRCVPISNHLYFYWYRQILGQKVEFLVSFYNNEISEKSEIFDDQFSVERPDGSNFTLKIRSTKLEDSAMYFCASSEGLYTGELFFGEGSRLTVL.